This T cell receptor (beta chain) stems from a study of CD8 T cells in Susac syndrome. CD8+ and CD4+ T cells from blood underwent TCR beta sequencing, which was carried out in a high-throughput format. Random hexamers were used to reverse transcribe about 0.45 to 1 ug of RNA. Using its own MiXCR run on the immunoSEQ multiplex PCR reads, TCRdb lists one record per CDR3 protein. The sample shows roughly 250,000 distinct CDR3 sequences, about 96% of them seen only once. Germline V gene sequence: CDR1 SGDLS, CDR2 YYNGEE. The CDR3 extends over 15 amino acids. V lost 4 bases to trimming and J lost 1 base; unmatched junction nucleotides: 4.

The TCR was taken from a human donor with Susac syndrome. Sample: CD4+ T cells from PBMCs. The V and J genes are TRBV9 and TRBJ2-5, with TRBD2 matching over 10 bases. CDR3 region: CASSPSGRAQETQYF. CDR3 DNA: TGTGCCAGCAGCCCCAGCGGGAGGGCCCAAGAGACCCAGTACTTC. The whole variable domain, filled in from reference TRBV9 and TRBJ2-5, reads DSGVTQTPKHLITATGQRVTLRCSPRSGDLSVYWYQQSLDQGLQFLIQYYNGEERAKGNILERFSAQQFPDLHSELNLSSLELGDSALYFCASSPSGRAQETQYFGPGTRLLVL.